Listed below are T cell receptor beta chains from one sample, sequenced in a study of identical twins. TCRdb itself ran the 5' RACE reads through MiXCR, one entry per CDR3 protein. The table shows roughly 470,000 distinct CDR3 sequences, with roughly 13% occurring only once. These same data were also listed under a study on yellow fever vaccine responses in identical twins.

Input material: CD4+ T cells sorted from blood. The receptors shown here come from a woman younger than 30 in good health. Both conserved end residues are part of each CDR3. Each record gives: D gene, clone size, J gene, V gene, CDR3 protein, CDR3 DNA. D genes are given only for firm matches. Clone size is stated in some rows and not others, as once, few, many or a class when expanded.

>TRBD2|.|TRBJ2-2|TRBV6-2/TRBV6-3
CASSYRLAGVAGELFF
TGTGCCAGCAGTTACCGGCTAGCGGGAGTCGCCGGGGAGCTGTTTTTT
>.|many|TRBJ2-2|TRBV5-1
CASSLLTTDNTGELFF
TGCGCCAGCAGCTTGCTTACGACAGACAACACCGGGGAGCTGTTTTTT
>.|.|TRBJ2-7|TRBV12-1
CASSHPGAPYEQYF
TGTGCCAGCAGCCATCCCGGGGCGCCCTACGAGCAGTACTTC
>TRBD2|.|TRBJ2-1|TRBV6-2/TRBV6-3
CASKKREDERAYNEQFF
TGTGCCAGCAAGAAGCGGGAGGACGAGCGGGCCTACAATGAGCAGTTCTTC
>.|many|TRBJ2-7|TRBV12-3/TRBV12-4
CASSFRQIDEQYF
TGTGCCAGCAGTTTTAGACAGATCGACGAGCAGTACTTC
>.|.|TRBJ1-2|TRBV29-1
CSGNLRDGYTF
TGCAGCGGTAACCTTCGAGATGGCTACACCTTC
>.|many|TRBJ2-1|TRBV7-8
CASSQEVGEQFF
TGTGCCAGCAGCCAGGAGGTCGGTGAGCAGTTCTTC
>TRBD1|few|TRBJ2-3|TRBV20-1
CSAGPGQGGTDTQYF
TGCAGTGCGGGCCCGGGACAGGGGGGGACAGATACGCAGTATTTT
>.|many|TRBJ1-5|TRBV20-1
CSARRQGGQPQHF
TGCAGTGCCCGGCGGCAGGGCGGACAGCCCCAGCATTTT
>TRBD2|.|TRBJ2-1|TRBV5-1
CASSLMGLAAGYNEQFF
TGCGCCAGCAGCTTAATGGGACTAGCGGCGGGGTACAATGAGCAGTTCTTC
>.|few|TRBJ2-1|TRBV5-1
CASSLEGGARYNEQFF
TGCGCCAGCAGCTTGGAAGGCGGGGCTCGGTACAATGAGCAGTTCTTC